These 14 T cell receptor beta chains were all obtained from the same sample, sequenced in a study of human T cells and chemical hapten exposure. Time point of the sample: patch test 2, 6 weeks after DPC sensitization. The sample's treatment: therapeutic diphenylcyclopropenone sensitization with weekly scalp DPC. TCRdb independently ran MiXCR on the RACE reads; one entry per CDR3 protein. The data hold roughly 120,000 distinct CDR3 sequences, with more than 7% observed a single time. The sequenced sample was whole blood, obtained in connection with sensitization to the hapten diphenylcyclopropenone (DPC). The receptor set was obtained from a middle-aged woman with alopecia areata. Some clones in this sample may be carry-over from other donors' samples.

V gene TRBV28 combines with J gene TRBJ1-4; 7 bases align to TRBD1. CDR1 and CDR2 from the germline V gene are MDHEN and SYDVKM. With 2 bases clipped from V and 4 bases from J, the junction kept 7 bases outside the gene matches. The CDR3 loop spans 16 amino acids. CDR3 sequence: CASSLNPGQLNEKLFF. DNA for the CDR3: TGTGCCAGCAGTTTAAATCCGGGACAGCTTAATGAAAAACTGTTTTTT.

This clonotype was seen ten or more times. The chain has TRBV6-2 or TRBV6-3 and TRBJ2-2; D is unclear. CDR1 MNHEY and CDR2 SVGEGT come from the germline V gene. Trimming left V 4 bases short and J 0 bases short, with 9 bases between. This CDR3 is 15 amino acids long. This CDR3 is CASSSGYSNTGELFF. Here the CDR3 DNA reads TGTGCCAGCAGTTCTGGCTACTCGAACACCGGGGAGCTGTTTTTT.

In its sample, this clonotype was seen a few times. The rearrangement uses TRBV7-2 and TRBJ1-1; D is undetermined. Deletions cut 1 base from V and 3 bases from J, with 9 bases between. CDR3 length: 14 residues. In germline, CDR1 is SGHTA, CDR2 FQGNSA. The CDR3 is CASSLEGRHTEAFF. The CDR3 region has the DNA TGTGCCAGCAGCTTAGAGGGCAGACACACTGAAGCTTTCTTT. The variable domain in full, completed from reference TRBV7-2 and TRBJ1-1, reads GAGVSQSPSNKVTEKGKDVELRCDPISGHTALYWYRQSLGQGLEFLIYFQGNSAPDKSGLPSDRFSAERTGGSVSTLTIQRTQQEDSAVYLCASSLEGRHTEAFFGQGTRLTVV.

This clonotype showed up many times. The chain joins TRBV5-6 to TRBJ2-5; D may be TRBD2 (7 bases). Germline CDR1 SGHDT, CDR2 YYEEEE. This CDR3 region has 15 residues. Trimming pared 4 bases from V and 4 bases from J, leaving 17 bases between. CDR3 DNA sequence: TGTGCCAGCAGCCTCTTAGGCGGGGGCCCAGAGACCCAGTACTTC. Amino acids: CASSLLGGGPETQYF.

The chain joins TRBV5-1 to TRBJ2-7; D is ambiguous. This CDR3 spans 18 amino acids. Germline CDR1 and CDR2: SGHRS and YFSETQ. The ends were cut back, 6 bases at V and 0 bases at J, with 25 bases in the middle. CDR3 sequence: CASNPKSSEMSSSYEQYF. CDR3 coding DNA: TGCGCCAGCAACCCCAAATCTTCGGAGATGAGTTCCTCCTACGAGCAGTACTTC.

The table lists this clonotype with many counts. The chain combines TRBV6-5 with TRBJ1-4; D unresolved. Germline V gene data show CDR1 as MNHEY and CDR2 as SVGAGI. There are 14 residues in the CDR3. The germline V and J ends were trimmed by 8 bases and 0 bases, with 10 bases remaining between them. DNA of the CDR3: TGTGCCAGCGCCCCCGGTGCAACTAATGAAAAACTGTTTTTT. It specifies CASAPGATNEKLFF.

This clonotype was seen repeatedly, ten times or more. The chain has TRBV6-5 and TRBJ2-7; 15 bases match TRBD2. With 5 bases clipped from V and 2 bases from J, the junction kept 7 bases outside the gene matches. The V gene's germline CDR1 is MNHEY and CDR2 SVGAGI. This CDR3 comprises 17 residues. The CDR3 loop reads CASSLGTSGGPTYEQYF. The CDR3 nucleotides read TGTGCCAGCAGTCTCGGGACTAGCGGGGGGCCGACCTACGAGCAGTACTTC.

This clonotype has more than one count but fewer than ten. The V gene is TRBV18, the J gene TRBJ1-4; the D gene is possibly TRBD1 (6 bases). CDR1 KGHSH and CDR2 LQKENI come from the germline V gene. V was trimmed by 3 bases and J by 3 bases, leaving 11 bases between them. The CDR3 totals 15 residues. This chain's CDR3 is CASSPSQGSNEKLFF. CDR3 nucleotides: TGTGCCAGCTCACCGTCACAGGGATCTAATGAAAAACTGTTTTTT. The whole variable domain, remainder taken from reference TRBV18 and TRBJ1-4, is NAGVMQNPRHLVRRRGQEARLRCSPMKGHSHVYWYRQLPEEGLKFMVYLQKENIIDESGMPKERFSAEFPKEGPSILRIQQVVRGDSAAYFCASSPSQGSNEKLFFGSGTQLSVL.

This clonotype has a handful of counts. The chain has TRBV29-1 and TRBJ2-3, with D perhaps TRBD2 (5 bases). The CDR3 is 10 amino acids. CDR1 is SQVTM, CDR2 ANQGSEA, per germline. V lost 3 bases and J lost 8, with 6 bases in between. The CDR3 region has the DNA TGCAGCGTTGAGAGCGGTACGCAGTATTTT. Residues: CSVESGTQYF.

Only a few counts were recorded for this clonotype. The DNA for the CDR3 is TGTGCCAGCAGCCAAACCGGGGCGGGGACAGCCTATGGCTACACCTTC. Translation: CASSQTGAGTAYGYTF. The rearrangement links TRBV7-9 to TRBJ1-2, with 7 bases lining up with TRBD1. Germline assignment: CDR1 SEHNR and CDR2 FQNEAQ (reference sequence). The CDR3 spans 16 residues. The V gene end was trimmed by 5 bases and the J gene end by 4 bases; junction bases not matched to a gene: 13.

This clonotype was seen more than once but under ten times. The chain combines TRBV5-6 with TRBJ2-7, with D unresolved. The CDR3 sequence is 17 residues long. V lost 2 bases to trimming and J lost 3 bases, with 21 bases between them. Germline V gene lookup returns CDR1 SGHDT and CDR2 YYEEEE. The CDR3 DNA sequence: TGTGCCAGCAGCTTTTTCCCGACCGAGAAGGTAGGCTACGAGCAGTACTTC. Its translation: CASSFFPTEKVGYEQYF.

This clonotype was detected ten times or more. This chain connects TRBV20-1 to TRBJ1-3; TRBD1 is a possible D gene (6 bases). Germline CDR1 and CDR2: DFQATT and SNEGSKA (reference sequence). Trimming took 0 bases from V and 4 from J, leaving 13 bases between them. The CDR3 extends over 15 amino acids. This chain's CDR3 is CSARDRGAGGNTIYF. The CDR3 DNA reads TGCAGTGCTAGAGATCGGGGGGCTGGGGGAAACACCATATATTTT.

This chain connects TRBV5-1 to TRBJ2-3; perhaps TRBD2 as D (7 bases). The V end lost 4 bases, the J end lost 4 bases, and 16 bases lay between the germline ends. The germline V gene encodes CDR1 SGHRS and CDR2 YFSETQ. This CDR3 has 15 amino acids. The CDR3 spells CASSLKGGAPDTQYF. As DNA, the CDR3 is TGCGCCAGCAGCCTAAAGGGGGGGGCACCAGATACGCAGTATTTT.

Remarks on this clonotype: A junction end diverges from the germline sequence, so it may reflect a read error. V and J are TRBV7-9 and TRBJ2-7, with 7 positions matching TRBD1. Germline CDR1 is SEHNR and CDR2 is FQNEAQ (reference sequence). CDR3 length: 13 residues. CDR3 sequence reads: CATSSGTVYEQYF. As DNA, the CDR3 is TGTGCCACCAGCTCCGGGACAGTCTACGAGCAGTACTTC.